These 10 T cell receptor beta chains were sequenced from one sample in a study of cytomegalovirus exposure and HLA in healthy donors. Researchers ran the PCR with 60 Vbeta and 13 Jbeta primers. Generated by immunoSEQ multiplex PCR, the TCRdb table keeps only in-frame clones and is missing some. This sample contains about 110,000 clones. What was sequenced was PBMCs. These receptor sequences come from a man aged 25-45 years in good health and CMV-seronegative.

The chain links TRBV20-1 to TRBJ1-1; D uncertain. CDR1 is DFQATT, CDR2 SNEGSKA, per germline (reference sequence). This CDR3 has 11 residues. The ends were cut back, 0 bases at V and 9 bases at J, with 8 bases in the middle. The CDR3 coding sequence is TGCAGTGCTAGAGATCAGATTCAAGCTTTCTTT. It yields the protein CSARDQIQAFF.

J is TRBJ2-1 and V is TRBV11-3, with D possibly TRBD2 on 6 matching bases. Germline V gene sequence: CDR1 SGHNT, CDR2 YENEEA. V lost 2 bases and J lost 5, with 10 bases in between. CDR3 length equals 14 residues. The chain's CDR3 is CASSLLGGNNEQFF. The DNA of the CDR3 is TGTGCCAGCAGCTTACTTGGGGGGAACAATGAGCAGTTCTTC.

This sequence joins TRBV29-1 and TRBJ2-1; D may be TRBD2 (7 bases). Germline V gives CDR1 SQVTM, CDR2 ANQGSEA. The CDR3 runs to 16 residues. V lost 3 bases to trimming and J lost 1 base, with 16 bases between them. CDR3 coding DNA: TGCAGCGTTGAGATTCTGGGGAGGGGGTCCTACAATGAGCAGTTCTTC. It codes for CSVEILGRGSYNEQFF.

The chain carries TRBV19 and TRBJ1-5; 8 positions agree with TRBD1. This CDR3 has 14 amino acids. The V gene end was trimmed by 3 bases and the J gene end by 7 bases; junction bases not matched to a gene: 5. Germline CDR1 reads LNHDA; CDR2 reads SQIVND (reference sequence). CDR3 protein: CASSIGQGGQPQHF. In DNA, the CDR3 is TGTGCCAGTAGTATCGGACAGGGAGGGCAGCCCCAGCATTTT.

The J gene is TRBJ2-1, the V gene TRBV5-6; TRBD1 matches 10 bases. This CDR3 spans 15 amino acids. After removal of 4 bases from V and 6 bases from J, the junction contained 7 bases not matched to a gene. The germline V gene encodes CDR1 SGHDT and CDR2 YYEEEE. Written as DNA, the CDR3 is TGTGCCAGCAGCGCGGGACAGGGGAAGATCAATGAGCAGTTCTTC. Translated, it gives CASSAGQGKINEQFF. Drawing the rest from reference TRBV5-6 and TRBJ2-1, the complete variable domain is DAGVTQSPTHLIKTRGQQVTLRCSPKSGHDTVSWYQQALGQGPQFIFQYYEEEERQRGNFPDRFSGHQFPNYSSELNVNALLLGDSALYLCASSAGQGKINEQFFGPGTRLTVL.

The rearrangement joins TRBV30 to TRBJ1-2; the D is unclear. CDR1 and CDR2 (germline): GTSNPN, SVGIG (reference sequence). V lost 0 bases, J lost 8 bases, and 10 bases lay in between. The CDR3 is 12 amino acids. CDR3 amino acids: CAWSVREAGYTF. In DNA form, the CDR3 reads TGTGCCTGGAGTGTACGCGAGGCGGGCTACACCTTC.

In DNA, the CDR3 is TGTGCCAGCAGTGAAGGGTTTGCAGGGCGGAGCTCCTACGAGCAGTACTTC. As protein: CASSEGFAGRSSYEQYF. The chain combines TRBV6-1 with TRBJ2-7; TRBD1 is a possible D gene (5 bases). With 1 base removed from V and 0 bases from J, the gap between germline ends came to 16 bases. Germline CDR1 is MNHNS and CDR2 is SASEGT. The CDR3 spans 17 residues.

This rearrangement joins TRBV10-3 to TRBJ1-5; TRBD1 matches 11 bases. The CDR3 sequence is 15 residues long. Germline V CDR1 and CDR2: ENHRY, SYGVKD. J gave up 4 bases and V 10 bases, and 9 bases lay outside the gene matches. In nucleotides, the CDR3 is TGTGCCAGCAGCGACGGGACAGGGGGAAATCAGCCCCAGCATTTT. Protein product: CASSDGTGGNQPQHF.

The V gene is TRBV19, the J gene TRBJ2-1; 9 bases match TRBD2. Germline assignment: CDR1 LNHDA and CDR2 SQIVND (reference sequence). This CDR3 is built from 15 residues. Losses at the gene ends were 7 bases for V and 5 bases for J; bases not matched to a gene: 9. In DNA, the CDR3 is TGTGCCAGTATGACTAGCGGACACCTAGACAATGAGCAGTTCTTC. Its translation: CASMTSGHLDNEQFF.

The CDR3 here is CASSFATGGGGGTEAFF. The CDR3 region has the DNA TGTGCCAGCAGCTTTGCTACAGGGGGCGGAGGTGGTACTGAAGCTTTCTTT. The chain has TRBV5-5 and TRBJ1-1; TRBD1 agrees at 9 bases. V dropped 2 bases and J dropped 5; count of bases not matched to a gene: 13. In germline, CDR1 is SGHKS, CDR2 YYEKEE (reference sequence). The CDR3 loop spans 17 amino acids.